The sequence of this TCR beta chain was determined in a study of T cell responses to AZD1222 COVID-19 vaccine. The germline V gene has CDR1 SGHDN and CDR2 FVKESK. Trimming at V came to 3 bases and at J to 3 bases, leaving 19 bases not matched to a gene. There are 20 residues in the CDR3. Broader study findings: Repertoires were sampled only after the peak T cell response. Vaccine-related CD4 TCRs covered spike, predominating at 160-218 and 743-854. Donors, mostly white British, included more females; clonal diversity was possibly underestimated.

This clone appeared once. Its antigen remains unknown. Libraries were prepared by immunoSEQ multiplex PCR; TCRdb keeps only in-frame clonotypes and omits some of them. The sample has 120,000 or so clones, 90% seen once. The clonotype was recovered from an adult in good health. V usage is TRBV14 and J usage is TRBJ2-3; 9 positions agree with TRBD2. The sample was peripheral blood, taken on day 0 of MenACWY control vaccination. In nucleotides, the CDR3 is TGTGCCAGCAGCCAGCGTAGAAGGCGTAGCGGGAGTGTTGCAACAGATACGCAGTATTTT. Encoded protein: CASSQRRRRSGSVATDTQYF.